This T cell receptor beta chain was sequenced in a study of cytomegalovirus exposure and HLA in healthy donors. In germline, CDR1 is LNHDA, CDR2 SQIVND (reference sequence). This CDR3 has 14 residues. V shed 5 bases, J shed 6 bases, and the junction held 7 bases outside the gene matches. Researchers ran the PCR with 60 Vbeta and 13 Jbeta primers. Sequencing was performed with immunoSEQ multiplex PCR; in TCRdb, only in-frame clones are kept and a portion is missing. The sample shows a few hundred thousand clones, roughly 80% of them seen only once. The sequenced material came from PBMCs. The chain has TRBV19 and TRBJ2-1, with 7 bases that match TRBD2. The receptor was isolated from a girl aged 2 to 10 in good health and CMV-seronegative. The CDR3 nucleotides read TGTGCCAGTAGTGGGGGGGGACTCTCCAATGAGCAGTTCTTC. This gives the protein CASSGGGLSNEQFF. Full variable domain (missing parts from reference TRBV19 and TRBJ2-1): DGGITQSPKYLFRKEGQNVTLSCEQNLNHDAMYWYRQDPGQGLRLIYYSQIVNDFQKGDIAEGYSVSREKKESFPLTVTSAQKNPTAFYLCASSGGGLSNEQFFGPGTRLTVL.